This TCR beta chain emerged from a study of immune evolution from preneoplasia to lung adenocarcinoma. Whole-study findings and limits: From normal lung to invasive adenocarcinoma, top clone frequencies appeared to decrease.

CDR3 size: 14 residues. V lost 6 bases, J lost 4 bases, and 9 bases stayed unmatched. Germline CDR1 SGHDT, CDR2 YYEEEE. TCRdb's copy holds only in-frame clones and misses some; the assay was immunoSEQ multiplex PCR. The repertoire holds 6,500 to 8,500 clones, with around 73% as singletons. Concerning this clone itself: The antigen is undetermined.

The TCR originated in a donor of 70 years or more with lung adenocarcinoma. Specimen: FFPE minimally invasive lung adenocarcinoma tissue. The chain links TRBV5-6 to TRBJ2-7, with TRBD2 matching 8 bases. CDR3 sequence: CASTGSGSLYEQYF. The DNA of the CDR3 is TGTGCCAGCACCGGAAGCGGGAGTCTGTACGAGCAGTACTTC. The full variable domain, in which reference TRBV5-6 and TRBJ2-7 provide the parts outside the CDR3, is DAGVTQSPTHLIKTRGQQVTLRCSPKSGHDTVSWYQQALGQGPQFIFQYYEEEERQRGNFPDRFSGHQFPNYSSELNVNALLLGDSALYLCASTGSGSLYEQYFGPGTRLTVT.